This TCR beta chain is drawn from a study of CD8 T cells in Susac syndrome. CD8+ and CD4+ T cells taken from blood had their TCR beta sequenced. This clonotype was recorded only once. This CDR3 comprises 15 residues. The J segment lost 9 bases and the V segment lost 4 bases, leaving 12 bases of the junction unmatched. Germline values: CDR1 MNHEY, CDR2 SVGAGI. Random-hexamer reverse transcription was applied to about 0.45 to 1 ug RNA. TCRdb analysed the immunoSEQ multiplex PCR reads with MiXCR anew, one entry per CDR3 protein. In the table there are roughly 190,000 distinct CDR3 sequences, approximately 96% of which are singletons.

The chain has TRBV6-5 and TRBJ2-1; 7 nucleotides line up with TRBD1. The origin of this receptor is a human donor with Susac syndrome. Sequenced input: CD4+ T cells from PBMCs. DNA for the CDR3: TGTGCCAGCAGTTTCGGTGCGAGGGGGCAAAGTGAGCAGTTCTTC. Its protein is CASSFGARGQSEQFF.